Shown below are 26 T cell receptor beta chains from a single sample sequenced in a study of human T cells and chemical hapten exposure. TCRdb fed the RACE reads into MiXCR, producing one record per CDR3 protein. The sample carries 370,000 or so distinct CDR3 sequences, more than 4.5% recorded once. Time point defined: patch test 1, 2 weeks after DPC sensitization. Indicated treatment: therapeutic diphenylcyclopropenone sensitization with weekly scalp DPC. The sample consisted of whole blood, taken in connection with sensitization to the hapten diphenylcyclopropenone (DPC). Source of these receptors: a woman between 45 and 65 years old with alopecia areata. Some clones in this sample may be carry-over from other donors' samples.

This chain connects TRBV12-3 or TRBV12-4 to TRBJ1-1; D remains ambiguous. This CDR3 has 13 amino acids. V was trimmed by 7 bases and J by 0 bases, leaving 9 bases between them. CDR3 sequence: CASTQVLNTEAFF. In DNA, the CDR3 is TGTGCCAGCACTCAGGTCCTGAACACTGAAGCTTTCTTT.

This clonotype was counted ten times or more. The V gene is TRBV10-3, the J gene TRBJ1-2; 7 positions match TRBD1. Germline loops: CDR1 ENHRY, CDR2 SYGVKD. The trim removed 5 bases at V and 0 bases at J, leaving 6 bases unmatched. This CDR3 is built from 15 residues. CDR3 DNA: TGTGCCATCAGTTCCTGGGACAGCGCTAACTATGGCTACACCTTC. Amino acid sequence: CAISSWDSANYGYTF.

This clonotype has only a few counts. This chain uses TRBV27 with TRBJ1-2, with 10 bases matching TRBD1. This CDR3 spans 15 amino acids. J was trimmed by 9 bases and V by 4 bases; bases with no gene match: 11. Germline values: CDR1 MNHEY, CDR2 SMNVEV (reference sequence). CDR3 region: CASSSRDRGGISYTF. The CDR3 nucleotides read TGTGCCAGCAGTTCACGGGACAGGGGAGGAATTAGCTACACCTTC.

The rearrangement uses TRBV27 and TRBJ1-2, with a possible D match to TRBD1 (6 bases). This CDR3 spans 15 amino acids. With 6 bases removed from V and 4 bases from J, the gap between germline ends came to 18 bases. CDR1 and CDR2 (germline): MNHEY, SMNVEV (reference sequence). In DNA form, the CDR3 reads TGTGCCAGCAGATTCCAGGGGTCCTCGAGCTATGGCTACACCTTC. Protein product: CASRFQGSSSYGYTF.

This clonotype was observed many times. This chain links TRBV29-1 with TRBJ2-1; D tentatively fits TRBD1 or TRBD2 (5 bases each). The CDR3 length is 11 residues. The V gene lost 5 bases and the J gene lost 6 bases, with 8 bases spanning the gap. Germline CDR1 SQVTM, CDR2 ANQGSEA. In DNA form, the CDR3 reads TGCAGCGTTAGGGGACCCAATGAGCAGTTCTTC. Translating it yields CSVRGPNEQFF.

This clonotype was seen repeatedly, ten times or more. The chain employs TRBV11-2 and TRBJ2-7; 8 nucleotides match TRBD1. The CDR3 has 15 amino acids. Germline CDR1 is SGHAT and CDR2 is FQNNGV. V gave up 5 bases and J gave up 5 bases; unmatched junction bases: 11. The CDR3: CASSVTGGGGHEQYF. The CDR3 DNA follows: TGTGCCAGCAGCGTAACAGGGGGTGGAGGCCACGAGCAGTACTTC.

This clonotype was recorded many times. The rearrangement joins TRBV5-1 to TRBJ2-3; TRBD2 matches 8 bases. Germline CDR1 reads SGHRS; CDR2 reads YFSETQ. V lost 4 bases and J lost 4; bases outside the gene matches: 5. The CDR3 is 14 residues long. CDR3: CASSRAGVADTQYF. CDR3 in DNA: TGCGCCAGCAGCCGAGCGGGAGTCGCAGATACGCAGTATTTT.

This clonotype has a handful of counts. The chain combines TRBV11-2 with TRBJ1-6; TRBD1 might be the D (5 bases). V was clipped by 4 bases and J by 7 bases, with 14 bases between them. Per the germline V gene, CDR1 is SGHAT and CDR2 is FQNNGV. CDR3 length equals 15 residues. The CDR3 is CASSSSPTANSPLHF. CDR3 in DNA: TGTGCCAGCAGCTCCTCCCCGACAGCGAATTCACCCCTCCACTTT.

The chain has TRBV20-1 and TRBJ1-5; a weak D match, TRBD1 (5 bases). CDR1 is DFQATT, CDR2 SNEGSKA, per germline (reference sequence). The V end lost 6 bases, the J end lost 5 bases, and 14 bases lay between the germline ends. CDR3 length: 13 amino acids. In nucleotides, the CDR3 is TGCAGTGCCGCCCAGGCGGGGGATCAGCCCCAGCATTTT. Protein: CSAAQAGDQPQHF.

Many counts were recorded for this clonotype. The V and J genes are TRBV20-1 and TRBJ2-3; 11 bases line up with TRBD1. V lost 5 bases and J lost 4; bases outside the gene matches: 2. The CDR3 is 13 residues long. The V gene's germline CDR1 is DFQATT and CDR2 SNEGSKA (reference sequence). In nucleotides, the CDR3 is TGCAGTGCTGGGACAGGGGGGGCAGATACGCAGTATTTT. Translation: CSAGTGGADTQYF.

This clonotype was detected many times. This chain joins TRBV14 and TRBJ1-1; 8 nucleotides agree with TRBD1. The J segment lost 11 bases and the V segment lost 0 bases, leaving 11 bases of the junction unmatched. There are 15 residues in the CDR3. Germline V lookup: CDR1 SGHDN, CDR2 FVKESK. The DNA for the CDR3 is TGTGCCAGCAGCCAAGATAATAGGCAGGGGGCTAGCGCTTTCTTT. It encodes CASSQDNRQGASAFF.

The J gene is TRBJ2-7, the V gene TRBV7-2; 11 bases are a match to TRBD2. CDR3 length: 15 amino acids. J gave up 3 bases and V 1 base, and 2 bases lay outside the gene matches. Germline-derived CDR1 and CDR2 are SGHTA and FQGNSA. The CDR3, as DNA: TGTGCCAGCAGCTTAGGACTAGCGGGGATCTACGAGCAGTACTTC. The encoded protein is CASSLGLAGIYEQYF.

This clonotype was counted ten times or more. The chain joins TRBV12-3 or TRBV12-4 to TRBJ2-1, with D hard to call. The germline V and J ends were trimmed by 5 bases and 11 bases, with 10 bases remaining between them. CDR3 size: 11 residues. CDR3 DNA: TGTGCCAGCAGTCTAAGCCCCCAGCAGTTCTTC. It is translated as CASSLSPQQFF.

This clonotype was observed at least ten times. This sequence joins TRBV7-9 and TRBJ2-7; 11 bases agree with TRBD2. The trim removed 6 bases at V and 0 bases at J, leaving 7 bases unmatched. Germline CDR1 reads SEHNR; CDR2 reads FQNEAQ (reference sequence). The length of the CDR3 is 16 residues. The CDR3 coding sequence is TGTGCCAGCAGTTCTGGACTAGCGGGCCCCTCCTACGAGCAGTACTTC. This encodes CASSSGLAGPSYEQYF.

A note on this clonotype: A clone one base away is much larger, so this may be a read error. The rearrangement links TRBV28 to TRBJ2-1; D gene unclear. This CDR3 has 14 amino acids. Germline V gene lookup returns CDR1 MDHEN and CDR2 SYDVKM. The ends were cut back, 2 bases at V and 7 bases at J, with 12 bases in the middle. CDR3 sequence (DNA): TGTGCCAGCAGTTTAACGATCCGGAAGAATGAGCAGTTCTTC. It translates to CASSLTIRKNEQFF. The variable domain in full, completed from reference TRBV28 and TRBJ2-1, reads DVKVTQSSRYLVKRTGEKVFLECVQDMDHENMFWYRQDPGLGLRLIYFSYDVKMKEKGDIPEGYSVSREKKERFSLILESASTNQTSMYLCASSLTIRKNEQFFGPGTRLTVL.

This clonotype occurred a few times. The chain uses TRBV7-2 and TRBJ2-1; 13 bases fit TRBD2. The CDR3 loop spans 15 amino acids. The germline V gene encodes CDR1 SGHTA and CDR2 FQGNSA. V shed 2 bases and J 10 bases; nucleotides not matched to a gene: 5. DNA for the CDR3: TGTGCCAGCAGCTTATTCGAACTAGCGGGAGGGGAGCAGTTCTTC. It is translated as CASSLFELAGGEQFF. The full variable domain, its missing parts supplied by reference TRBV7-2 and TRBJ2-1, is GAGVSQSPSNKVTEKGKDVELRCDPISGHTALYWYRQSLGQGLEFLIYFQGNSAPDKSGLPSDRFSAERTGGSVSTLTIQRTQQEDSAVYLCASSLFELAGGEQFFGPGTRLTVL.

This clonotype was detected only a few times. The chain uses TRBV18 and TRBJ1-1; TRBD1 is a possible D gene (5 bases). V was shortened by 6 bases and J by 5 bases, with 13 bases between the two germline ends. Per the germline V gene, CDR1 is KGHSH and CDR2 is LQKENI. CDR3 length equals 13 residues. The CDR3 coding sequence is TGTGCCAGCTCGGAACAGGACTGGACTGAAGCTTTCTTT. Protein product: CASSEQDWTEAFF. The full variable domain, in which reference TRBV18 and TRBJ1-1 provide the parts outside the CDR3, is NAGVMQNPRHLVRRRGQEARLRCSPMKGHSHVYWYRQLPEEGLKFMVYLQKENIIDESGMPKERFSAEFPKEGPSILRIQQVVRGDSAAYFCASSEQDWTEAFFGQGTRLTVV.

The chain links TRBV7-8 to TRBJ2-1, with 10 nucleotides matching TRBD2. This CDR3 is built from 17 residues. Germline-derived CDR1 and CDR2 are SGHVS and FQNEAQ. V gave up 3 bases and J gave up 2 bases; unmatched junction bases: 7. The CDR3 spells CASSLGPAGGAYNEQFF. Here the CDR3 DNA reads TGTGCCAGCAGCTTGGGCCCAGCGGGAGGGGCCTACAATGAGCAGTTCTTC.

In this sample, this clonotype turned up a few times. J is TRBJ2-3 and V is TRBV27; 8 nucleotides match TRBD2. With V trimmed by 6 bases and J by 4 bases, 12 bases remained unmatched. This CDR3 region has 16 residues. Germline CDR1 reads MNHEY; CDR2 reads SMNVEV (reference sequence). CDR3 DNA: TGTGCCAGCAGCCAAGAGCGACTAGCGATTGCAGATACGCAGTATTTT. Residues: CASSQERLAIADTQYF.

This clonotype was seen ten or more times. V and J are TRBV29-1 and TRBJ2-6, with TRBD1 matching over 8 bases. CDR3 length: 16 residues. CDR1 SQVTM and CDR2 ANQGSEA come from the germline V gene. J was trimmed by 4 bases and V by 3 bases; bases with no gene match: 8. CDR3 residues: CSVDDRGVSGANVLTF. The CDR3 coding sequence is TGCAGCGTTGATGACAGGGGTGTTTCCGGGGCCAACGTCCTGACTTTC. Drawing the rest from reference TRBV29-1 and TRBJ2-6, the complete variable domain is SAVISQKPSRDICQRGTSLTIQCQVDSQVTMMFWYRQQPGQSLTLIATANQGSEATYESGFVIDKFPISRPNLTFSTLTVSNMSPEDSSIYLCSVDDRGVSGANVLTFGAGSRLTVL.

The table lists this clonotype with a few counts. The V call is TRBV20-1, the J call TRBJ2-3; the D gene is possibly TRBD1 (6 bases). This CDR3 is built from 11 residues. Deletions cut 8 bases from V and 3 bases from J, with 9 bases between. Germline CDR1 and CDR2: DFQATT and SNEGSKA (reference sequence). The CDR3 DNA sequence: TGCAGTACAGACAGGACAGATACGCAGTATTTT. As protein: CSTDRTDTQYF.

This clonotype showed up many times. The CDR3 region is CAADDRGYGYTF. CDR3 coding DNA: TGTGCCGCCGATGACAGGGGATATGGCTACACCTTC. This chain joins TRBV28 and TRBJ1-2, with 8 bases identical to TRBD1. Per germline, CDR1 MDHEN and CDR2 SYDVKM. Trimming took 11 bases from V and 5 from J; bases not matched to a gene: 7. CDR3 size: 12 residues.

This clonotype was detected only once. This may come from a read error, since a much larger clone is one base off. The chain combines TRBV19 with TRBJ2-7, with 7 bases aligning to TRBD1. Germline V gives CDR1 LNHDA, CDR2 SQIVND (reference sequence). This CDR3 is built from 13 residues. V lost 6 bases to trimming and J lost 6 bases; unmatched junction nucleotides: 8. The CDR3 loop reads CASRPGQELEQYF. The CDR3 nucleotides are TGTGCCAGTAGACCTGGACAGGAACTCGAGCAGTACTTC.

The chain links TRBV5-1 to TRBJ1-5; the D gene is possibly TRBD1 (6 bases). V shed 4 bases and J shed 7 bases, with 15 bases lying between them. CDR1 and CDR2 from the germline V gene are SGHRS and YFSETQ. This CDR3 is built from 14 residues. In DNA, the CDR3 is TGCGCCAGCAGCCCGGACAGCCTTTGGCAGCCCCAGCATTTT. Protein sequence: CASSPDSLWQPQHF.

This clonotype turned up a few times. V and J are TRBV11-2 and TRBJ2-2; 9 bases fit TRBD1. Unmatched junction bases numbered 9, after V lost 6 bases and J lost 7 bases. The length of the CDR3 is 15 residues. CDR1 is SGHAT, CDR2 FQNNGV, per germline. The CDR3 protein is CASRRPGQGDGELFF. Written as DNA, the CDR3 is TGTGCCAGCAGACGACCGGGACAGGGTGACGGGGAGCTGTTTTTT.

This clonotype was counted at least ten times. The gene calls are TRBV7-9 and TRBJ2-2; D might be TRBD2 (5 bases). The CDR3 runs 15 residues. The germline V gene encodes CDR1 SEHNR and CDR2 FQNEAQ (reference sequence). The ends were cut back, 1 base at V and 3 bases at J, with 9 bases in the middle. The CDR3 DNA sequence: TGTGCCAGCAGCTTAGTCCGGGGAGACACCGGGGAGCTGTTTTTT. Translation: CASSLVRGDTGELFF. Looking up the rest from reference TRBV7-9 and TRBJ2-2 gives the full variable domain: DTGVSQNPRHKITKRGQNVTFRCDPISEHNRLYWYRQTLGQGPEFLTYFQNEAQLEKSRLLSDRFSAERPKGSFSTLEIQRTEQGDSAMYLCASSLVRGDTGELFFGEGSRLTVL.